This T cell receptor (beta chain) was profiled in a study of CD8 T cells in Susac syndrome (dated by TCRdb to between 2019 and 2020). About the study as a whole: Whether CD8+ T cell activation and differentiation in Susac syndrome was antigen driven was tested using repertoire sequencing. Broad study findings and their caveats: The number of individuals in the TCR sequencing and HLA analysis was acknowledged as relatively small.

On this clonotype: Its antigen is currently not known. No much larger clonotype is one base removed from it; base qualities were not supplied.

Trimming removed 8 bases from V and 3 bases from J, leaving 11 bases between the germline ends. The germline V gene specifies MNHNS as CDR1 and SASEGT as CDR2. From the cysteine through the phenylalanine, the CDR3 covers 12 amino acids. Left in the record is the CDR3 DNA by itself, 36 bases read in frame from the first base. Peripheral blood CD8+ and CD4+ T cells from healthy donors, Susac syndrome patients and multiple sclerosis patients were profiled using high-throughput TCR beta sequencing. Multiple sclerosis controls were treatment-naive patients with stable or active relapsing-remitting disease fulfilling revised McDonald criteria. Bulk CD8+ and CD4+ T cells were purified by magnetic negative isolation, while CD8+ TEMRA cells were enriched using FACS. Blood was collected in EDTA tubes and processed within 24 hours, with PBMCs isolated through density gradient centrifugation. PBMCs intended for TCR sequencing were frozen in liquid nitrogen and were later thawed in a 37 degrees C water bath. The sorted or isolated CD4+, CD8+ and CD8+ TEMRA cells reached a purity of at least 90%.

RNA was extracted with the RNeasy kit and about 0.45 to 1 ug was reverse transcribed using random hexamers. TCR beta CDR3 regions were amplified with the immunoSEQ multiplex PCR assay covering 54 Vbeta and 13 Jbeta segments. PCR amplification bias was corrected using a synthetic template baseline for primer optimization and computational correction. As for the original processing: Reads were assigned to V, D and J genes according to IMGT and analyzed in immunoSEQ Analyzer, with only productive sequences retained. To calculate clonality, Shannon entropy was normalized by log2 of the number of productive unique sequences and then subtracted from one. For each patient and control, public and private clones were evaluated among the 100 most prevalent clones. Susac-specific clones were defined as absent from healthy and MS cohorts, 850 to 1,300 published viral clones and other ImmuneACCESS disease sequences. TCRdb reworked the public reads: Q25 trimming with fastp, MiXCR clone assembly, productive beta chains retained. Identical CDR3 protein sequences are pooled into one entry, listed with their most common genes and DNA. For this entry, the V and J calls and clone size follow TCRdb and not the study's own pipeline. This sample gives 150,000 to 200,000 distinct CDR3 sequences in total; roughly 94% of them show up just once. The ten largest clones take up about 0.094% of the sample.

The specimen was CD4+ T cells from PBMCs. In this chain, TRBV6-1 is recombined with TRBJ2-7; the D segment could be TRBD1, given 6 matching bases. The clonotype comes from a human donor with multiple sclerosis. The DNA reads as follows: TGTGCCAGCCGGGACAACTTCTACGAGCAGTACTTC. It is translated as CASRDNFYEQYF.